The present entry profiles one TCR beta chain with its context. These data belong to a study of cytotoxic CD8 clonotypes in ibrutinib-treated CLL. The repertoire was sequenced with immunoSEQ multiplex PCR; TCRdb's copy has only in-frame clones and lacks some. This table holds tens of thousands of clones, around 55% found once. The starting material was PBMCs, obtained after 24 months of ibrutinib treatment. This TCR was sampled from a human donor with chronic lymphocytic leukemia.

The CDR3 reads CASSFRTGWYEQYF. The CDR3 DNA reads as TGTGCCAGCAGCTTTCGGACAGGGTGGTACGAGCAGTACTTC. This rearrangement joins TRBV28 to TRBJ2-7; 8 nucleotides agree with TRBD1. V lost 6 bases and J lost 4; bases outside the gene matches: 8. Germline assignment: CDR1 MDHEN and CDR2 SYDVKM. CDR3 size: 14 residues.